Sequencing of this T cell receptor beta chain was carried out in a study of cytomegalovirus exposure and HLA in healthy donors. Study-wide context: In a later analysis, the 90 to 150 validation repertoires were reported to have used the same platform as the approximately 700 first-cohort repertoires. Study-wide findings and caveats: As was reported, the classifier diagnosed cytomegalovirus status with high specificity and sensitivity. One later analysis, an examination of the roughly 110 validation repertoires, found that first-cohort TCR clusters tended to co-occur in them.

A word on this clone: What it binds is not known.

Sequencing was performed with immunoSEQ multiplex PCR; in TCRdb, only in-frame clones are kept and a portion is missing. Among about 74,000 clones listed, around 94% were seen once. Material: PBMCs. This TCR was sampled from a woman in her late teens or twenties in good health and CMV-seropositive.

The CDR3 reads CASSQGAGGYYEQYF. The CDR3 nucleotides read TGCGCCAGCAGCCAAGGAGCGGGGGGTTACTACGAGCAGTACTTC. This sequence joins TRBV4-3 and TRBJ2-7; 9 nucleotides line up with TRBD2. There are 15 residues in the CDR3. Germline V gene data show CDR1 as LGHNA and CDR2 as YSLEER. J gave up 3 bases and V 1 base, and 4 bases lay outside the gene matches.